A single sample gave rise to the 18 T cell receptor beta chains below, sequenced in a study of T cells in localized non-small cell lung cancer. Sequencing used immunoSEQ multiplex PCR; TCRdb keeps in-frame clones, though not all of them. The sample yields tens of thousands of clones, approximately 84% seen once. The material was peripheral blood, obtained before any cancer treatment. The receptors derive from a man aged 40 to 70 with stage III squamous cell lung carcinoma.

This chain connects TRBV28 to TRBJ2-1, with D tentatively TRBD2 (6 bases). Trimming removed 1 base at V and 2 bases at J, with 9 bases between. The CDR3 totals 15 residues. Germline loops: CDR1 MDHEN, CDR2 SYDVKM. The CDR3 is CASSLLGTPYNEQFF. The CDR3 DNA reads TGTGCCAGCAGTTTATTAGGGACTCCCTACAATGAGCAGTTCTTC.

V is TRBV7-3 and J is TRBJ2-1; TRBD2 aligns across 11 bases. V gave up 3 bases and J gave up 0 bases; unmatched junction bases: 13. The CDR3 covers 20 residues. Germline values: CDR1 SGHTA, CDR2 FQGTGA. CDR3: CASSFLGGTSGSSSYNEQFF. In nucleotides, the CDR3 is TGTGCCAGCAGCTTTCTCGGCGGGACTAGCGGTTCTAGCTCCTACAATGAGCAGTTCTTC.

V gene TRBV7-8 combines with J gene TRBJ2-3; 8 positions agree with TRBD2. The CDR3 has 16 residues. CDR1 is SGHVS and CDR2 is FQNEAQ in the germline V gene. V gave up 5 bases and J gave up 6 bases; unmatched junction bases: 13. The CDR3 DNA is TGTGCCAGCAGCCCCACGACGACGGGAGGGTGGGATACGCAGTATTTT. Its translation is CASSPTTTGGWDTQYF. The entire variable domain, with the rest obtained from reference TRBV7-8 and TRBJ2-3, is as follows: GAGVSQSPRYKVAKRGQDVALRCDPISGHVSLFWYQQALGQGPEFLTYFQNEAQLDKSGLPSDRFFAERPEGSVSTLKIQRTQQEDSAVYLCASSPTTTGGWDTQYFGPGTRLTVL.

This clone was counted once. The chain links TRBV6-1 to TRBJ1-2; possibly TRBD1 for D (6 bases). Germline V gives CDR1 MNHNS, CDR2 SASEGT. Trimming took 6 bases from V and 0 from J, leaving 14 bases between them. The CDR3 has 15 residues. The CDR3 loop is CASRLEQGSNYGYTF. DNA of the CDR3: TGTGCCAGCAGACTAGAACAGGGCTCTAACTATGGCTACACCTTC.

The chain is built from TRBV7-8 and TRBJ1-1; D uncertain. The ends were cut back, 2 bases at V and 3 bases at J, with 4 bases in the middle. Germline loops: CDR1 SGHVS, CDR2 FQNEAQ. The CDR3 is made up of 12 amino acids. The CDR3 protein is CASSLKDTEAFF. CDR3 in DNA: TGTGCCAGCAGCTTAAAGGACACTGAAGCTTTCTTT.

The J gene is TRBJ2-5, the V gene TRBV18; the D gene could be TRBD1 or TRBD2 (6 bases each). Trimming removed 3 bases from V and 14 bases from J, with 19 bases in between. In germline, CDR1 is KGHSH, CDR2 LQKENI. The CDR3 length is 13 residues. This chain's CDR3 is CASSPPGGTLDYF. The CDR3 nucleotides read TGTGCCAGCTCACCCCCGGGCGGGACACTGGATTACTTC. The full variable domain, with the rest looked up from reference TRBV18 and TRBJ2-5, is NAGVMQNPRHLVRRRGQEARLRCSPMKGHSHVYWYRQLPEEGLKFMVYLQKENIIDESGMPKERFSAEFPKEGPSILRIQQVVRGDSAAYFCASSPPGGTLDYFGPGTRLLVL.

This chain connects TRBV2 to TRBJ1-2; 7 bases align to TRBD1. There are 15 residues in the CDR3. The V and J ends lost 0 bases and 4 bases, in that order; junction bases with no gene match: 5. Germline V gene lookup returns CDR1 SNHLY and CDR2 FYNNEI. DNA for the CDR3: TGTGCCAGCAGTGAAGCGGGGACAGTAGTCTATGGCTACACCTTC. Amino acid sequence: CASSEAGTVVYGYTF.

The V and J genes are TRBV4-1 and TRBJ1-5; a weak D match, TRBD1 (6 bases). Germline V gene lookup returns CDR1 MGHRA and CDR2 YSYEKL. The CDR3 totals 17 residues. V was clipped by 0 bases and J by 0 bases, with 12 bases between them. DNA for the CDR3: TGCGCCAGCAGCCAAGAAATGGACAGTTATAGCAATCAGCCCCAGCATTTT. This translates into CASSQEMDSYSNQPQHF.

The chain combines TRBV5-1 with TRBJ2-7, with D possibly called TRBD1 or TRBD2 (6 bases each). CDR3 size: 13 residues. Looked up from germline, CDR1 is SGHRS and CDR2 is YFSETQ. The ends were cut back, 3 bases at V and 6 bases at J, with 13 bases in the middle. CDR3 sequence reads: CASSSTGRGEQYV. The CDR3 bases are TGCGCCAGCAGCTCAACAGGGCGGGGCGAGCAGTACGTC.

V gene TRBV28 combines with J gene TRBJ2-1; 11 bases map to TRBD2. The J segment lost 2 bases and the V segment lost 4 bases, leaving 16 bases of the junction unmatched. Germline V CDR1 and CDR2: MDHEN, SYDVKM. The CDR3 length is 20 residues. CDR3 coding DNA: TGTGCCAGCAGTTCGGCCGCCGGGACTAGCGGACTCGGGGCCTACAATGAGCAGTTCTTC. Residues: CASSSAAGTSGLGAYNEQFF.

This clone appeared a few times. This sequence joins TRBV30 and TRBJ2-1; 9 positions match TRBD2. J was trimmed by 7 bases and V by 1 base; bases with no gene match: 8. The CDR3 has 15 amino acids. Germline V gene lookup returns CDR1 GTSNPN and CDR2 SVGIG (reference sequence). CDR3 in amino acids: CAWSGGSGSGNEQFF. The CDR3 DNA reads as TGTGCCTGGAGTGGCGGTAGCGGGAGTGGAAATGAGCAGTTCTTC.

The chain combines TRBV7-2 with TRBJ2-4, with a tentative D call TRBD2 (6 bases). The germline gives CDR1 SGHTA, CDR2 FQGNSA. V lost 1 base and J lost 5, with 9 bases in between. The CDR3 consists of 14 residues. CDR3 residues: CASSLGGGQNIQYF. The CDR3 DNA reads TGTGCCAGCAGCTTAGGGGGAGGCCAAAACATTCAGTACTTC. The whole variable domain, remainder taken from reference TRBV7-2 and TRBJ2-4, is GAGVSQSPSNKVTEKGKDVELRCDPISGHTALYWYRQSLGQGLEFLIYFQGNSAPDKSGLPSDRFSAERTGGSVSTLTIQRTQQEDSAVYLCASSLGGGQNIQYFGAGTRLSVL.

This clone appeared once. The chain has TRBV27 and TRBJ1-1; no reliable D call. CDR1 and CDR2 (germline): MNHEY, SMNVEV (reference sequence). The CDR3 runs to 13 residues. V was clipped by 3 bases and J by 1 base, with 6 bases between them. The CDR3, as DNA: TGTGCCAGCAGTTTTGTAGAGAACACTGAAGCTTTCTTT. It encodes CASSFVENTEAFF.

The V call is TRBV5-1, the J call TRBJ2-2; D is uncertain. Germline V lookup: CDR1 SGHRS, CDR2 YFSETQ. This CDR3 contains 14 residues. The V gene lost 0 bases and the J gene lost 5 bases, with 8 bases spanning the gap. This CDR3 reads CASSLVERTGELFF. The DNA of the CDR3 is TGCGCCAGCAGCTTGGTTGAACGGACCGGGGAGCTGTTTTTT.

In DNA form, the CDR3 reads TGTGCCAGCAGTTACTCGGGCGTGACCTACAATGAGCAGTTCTTC. Its translation is CASSYSGVTYNEQFF. The chain couples TRBV6-5 to TRBJ2-1; D not resolved. The germline gives CDR1 MNHEY, CDR2 SVGAGI. The CDR3 has 15 residues. V lost 0 bases to trimming and J lost 2 bases, with 8 bases between them.

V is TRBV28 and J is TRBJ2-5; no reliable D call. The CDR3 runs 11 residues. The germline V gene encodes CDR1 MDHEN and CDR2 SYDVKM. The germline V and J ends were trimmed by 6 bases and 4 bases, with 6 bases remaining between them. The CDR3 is CASRSSETQYF. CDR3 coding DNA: TGTGCCAGCAGGTCGTCAGAGACCCAGTACTTC. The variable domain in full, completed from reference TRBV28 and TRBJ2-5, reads DVKVTQSSRYLVKRTGEKVFLECVQDMDHENMFWYRQDPGLGLRLIYFSYDVKMKEKGDIPEGYSVSREKKERFSLILESASTNQTSMYLCASRSSETQYFGPGTRLLVL.

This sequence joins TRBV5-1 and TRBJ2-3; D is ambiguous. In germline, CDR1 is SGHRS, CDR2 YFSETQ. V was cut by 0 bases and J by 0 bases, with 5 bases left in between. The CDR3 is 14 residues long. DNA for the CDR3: TGCGCCAGCAGCTTGGGTGTTAGCACAGATACGCAGTATTTT. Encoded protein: CASSLGVSTDTQYF.

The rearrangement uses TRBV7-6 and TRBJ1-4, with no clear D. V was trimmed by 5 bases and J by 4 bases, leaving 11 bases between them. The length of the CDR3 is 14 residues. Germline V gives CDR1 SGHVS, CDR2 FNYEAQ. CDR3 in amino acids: CASSPQTHNEKLFF. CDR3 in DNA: TGTGCCAGCAGCCCCCAAACGCATAATGAAAAACTGTTTTTT.